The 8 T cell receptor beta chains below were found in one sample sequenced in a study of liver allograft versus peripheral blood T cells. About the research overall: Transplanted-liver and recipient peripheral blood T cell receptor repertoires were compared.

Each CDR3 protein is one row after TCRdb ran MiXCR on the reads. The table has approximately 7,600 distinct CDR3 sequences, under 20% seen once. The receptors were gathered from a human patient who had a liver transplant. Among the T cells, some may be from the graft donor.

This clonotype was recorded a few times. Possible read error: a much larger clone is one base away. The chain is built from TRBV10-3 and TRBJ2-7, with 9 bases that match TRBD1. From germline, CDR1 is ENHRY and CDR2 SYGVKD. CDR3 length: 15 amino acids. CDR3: CVISESMDRGHEQYF. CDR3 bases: TGTGTCATCAGTGAGTCGATGGACAGGGGCCACGAGCAGTACTTC.

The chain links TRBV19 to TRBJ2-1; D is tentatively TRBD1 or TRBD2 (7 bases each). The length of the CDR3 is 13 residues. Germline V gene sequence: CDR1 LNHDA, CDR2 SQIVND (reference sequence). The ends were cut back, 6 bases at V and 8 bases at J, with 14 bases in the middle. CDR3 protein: CASRKGAGDEQFF. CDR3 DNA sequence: TGTGCCAGTAGGAAGGGGGCGGGGGATGAGCAGTTCTTC.

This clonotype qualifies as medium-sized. As DNA, the CDR3 is TGTGCCAGCAGCGTAGAGGGGTTGGCTGAAGCTTTCTTT. It specifies CASSVEGLAEAFF. The chain carries TRBV9 and TRBJ1-1; D perhaps matches TRBD1 (5 bases). The germline CDR1 and CDR2 sequences are SGDLS and YYNGEE. This CDR3 has 13 residues. V lost 0 bases and J lost 6, with 9 bases in between. The complete variable domain, with remaining parts taken from reference TRBV9 and TRBJ1-1, reads DSGVTQTPKHLITATGQRVTLRCSPRSGDLSVYWYQQSLDQGLQFLIQYYNGEERAKGNILERFSAQQFPDLHSELNLSSLELGDSALYFCASSVEGLAEAFFGQGTRLTVV.

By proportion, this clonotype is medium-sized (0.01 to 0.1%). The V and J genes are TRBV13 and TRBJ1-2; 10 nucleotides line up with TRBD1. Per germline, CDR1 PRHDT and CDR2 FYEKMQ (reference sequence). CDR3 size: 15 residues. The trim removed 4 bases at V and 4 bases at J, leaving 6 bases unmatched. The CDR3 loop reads CASSSRDRGIYGYTF. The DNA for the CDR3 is TGTGCCAGCAGCTCCCGGGACAGGGGCATCTATGGCTACACCTTC.

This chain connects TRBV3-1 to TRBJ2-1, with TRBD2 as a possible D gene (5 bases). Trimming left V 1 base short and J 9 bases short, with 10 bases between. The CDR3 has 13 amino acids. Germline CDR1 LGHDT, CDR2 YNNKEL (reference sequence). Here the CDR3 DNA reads TGTGCCAGCAGCCAAGGAGCGGTTGGTGAGCAGTTCTTC. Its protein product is CASSQGAVGEQFF.

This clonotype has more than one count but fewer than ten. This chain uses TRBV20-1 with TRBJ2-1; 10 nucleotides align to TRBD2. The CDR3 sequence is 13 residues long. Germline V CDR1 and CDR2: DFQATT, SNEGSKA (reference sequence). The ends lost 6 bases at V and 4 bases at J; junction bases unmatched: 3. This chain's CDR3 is CSAGLAEYNEQFF. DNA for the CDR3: TGCAGTGCAGGACTAGCGGAATACAATGAGCAGTTCTTC.

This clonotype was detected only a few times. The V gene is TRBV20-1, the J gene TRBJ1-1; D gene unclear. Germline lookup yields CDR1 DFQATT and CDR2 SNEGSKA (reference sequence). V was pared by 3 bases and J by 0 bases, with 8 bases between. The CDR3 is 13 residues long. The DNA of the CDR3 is TGCAGTGCTAGGAGTGGATTGAACACTGAAGCTTTCTTT. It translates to CSARSGLNTEAFF.

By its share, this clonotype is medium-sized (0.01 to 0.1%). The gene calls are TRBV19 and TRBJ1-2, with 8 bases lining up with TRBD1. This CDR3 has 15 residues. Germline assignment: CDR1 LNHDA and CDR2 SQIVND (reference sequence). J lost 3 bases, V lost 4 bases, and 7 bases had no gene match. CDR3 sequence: CASSTPGTGYYGYTF. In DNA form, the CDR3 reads TGTGCCAGTAGTACCCCCGGGACAGGCTACTATGGCTACACCTTC.